The present entry profiles one T cell receptor (beta chain) with its context. TCRdb called the RT-PCR reads again in MiXCR, with one record for every CDR3 protein. The sample lists about 700,000 distinct CDR3 sequences, approximately 15% occurring once. The CDR3 is made up of 12 amino acids. With 2 bases removed from V and 7 bases from J, the gap between germline ends came to 10 bases. Germline V gene lookup returns CDR1 SGHDT and CDR2 YYEEEE. This clonotype was sampled from a female donor in good health, serving as a healthy control. Material: memory CD4+ T cells from blood. This chain links TRBV5-6 with TRBJ2-7, with D possibly TRBD2 on 6 matching bases. The CDR3 reads CASSFGREEQYF. The CDR3 region has the DNA TGTGCCAGCAGCTTTGGGCGGGAAGAGCAGTACTTC.